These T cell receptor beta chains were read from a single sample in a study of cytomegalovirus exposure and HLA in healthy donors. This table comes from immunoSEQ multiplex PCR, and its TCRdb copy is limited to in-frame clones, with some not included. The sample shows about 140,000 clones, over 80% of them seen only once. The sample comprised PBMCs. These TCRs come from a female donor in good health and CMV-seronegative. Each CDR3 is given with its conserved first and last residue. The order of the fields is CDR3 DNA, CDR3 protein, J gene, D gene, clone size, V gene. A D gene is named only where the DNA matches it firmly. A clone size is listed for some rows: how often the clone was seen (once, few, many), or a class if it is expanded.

cdr3_nt: TGTGCCAGCAGCTCAGGGACAGGGGTTGAAAAACTGTTTTTT
cdr3_aa: CASSSGTGVEKLFF
j_call: TRBJ1-4
d_call: TRBD1
clone_size: NA
v_call: TRBV5-6

cdr3_nt: TGTGCCAGTAGTCTCACAAGCTCTGGAAACACCATATATTTT
cdr3_aa: CASSLTSSGNTIYF
j_call: TRBJ1-3
d_call: NA
clone_size: NA
v_call: TRBV19

cdr3_nt: TGTGCCAGCAGCGGGGGACAGGGTTTCAATCAGCCCCAGCATTTT
cdr3_aa: CASSGGQGFNQPQHF
j_call: TRBJ1-5
d_call: TRBD1
clone_size: NA
v_call: TRBV9

cdr3_nt: TGTCCCTGGAGTTCCCCGGGACTAAGGTCCTACGAGCAGTACTTC
cdr3_aa: CPWSSPGLRSYEQYF
j_call: TRBJ2-7
d_call: TRBD2
clone_size: NA
v_call: TRBV30

cdr3_nt: TGTGCCAGCAGCTTGGGGGGGGCCTGGGGGAACGAGCAGTACTTC
cdr3_aa: CASSLGGAWGNEQYF
j_call: TRBJ2-7
d_call: NA
clone_size: NA
v_call: TRBV7-6

cdr3_nt: TGCGCCACAAGGACAGCCCCTAGCACAGATACGCAGTATTTT
cdr3_aa: CATRTAPSTDTQYF
j_call: TRBJ2-3
d_call: NA
clone_size: NA
v_call: TRBV4-1

cdr3_nt: TGTGCCATCAGTGAAGGACAGGAGAACACCGGGGAGCTGTTTTTT
cdr3_aa: CAISEGQENTGELFF
j_call: TRBJ2-2
d_call: TRBD1
clone_size: NA
v_call: TRBV10-3

cdr3_nt: TGTGCCAGCAGTTTAGTGTCAGGGGGCCTAGCTAACTATGGCTACACCTTC
cdr3_aa: CASSLVSGGLANYGYTF
j_call: TRBJ1-2
d_call: TRBD1
clone_size: NA
v_call: TRBV27

cdr3_nt: TGTGCCAGCAGTTTATCGACATTCCGAAATCAGCCCCAGCATTTT
cdr3_aa: CASSLSTFRNQPQHF
j_call: TRBJ1-5
d_call: NA
clone_size: NA
v_call: TRBV28

cdr3_nt: TGCGCCAGCAGCCAAGATCGGTTGGCTAGCGGGAGTACAGATACGCAGTATTTT
cdr3_aa: CASSQDRLASGSTDTQYF
j_call: TRBJ2-3
d_call: TRBD2
clone_size: NA
v_call: TRBV4-1

cdr3_nt: TGTGCCAGCAGCTTAGACTGGACAGCTTCCTACAATGAGCAGTTCTTC
cdr3_aa: CASSLDWTASYNEQFF
j_call: TRBJ2-1
d_call: NA
clone_size: NA
v_call: TRBV7-7

cdr3_nt: TGTGCCAGCAGTGCAACGGGACATTCGAGCTCCTACGAGCAGTACTTC
cdr3_aa: CASSATGHSSSYEQYF
j_call: TRBJ2-7
d_call: NA
clone_size: NA
v_call: TRBV28

cdr3_nt: TGTGCCAGCAGCTTGGGATTATGGCAGGCCTCCTCTGGGGCCAACGTCCTGACTTTC
cdr3_aa: CASSLGLWQASSGANVLTF
j_call: TRBJ2-6
d_call: NA
clone_size: NA
v_call: TRBV5-6

cdr3_nt: TGCAGCGTTGCCCTCAGGGGTGAAAAACTGTTTTTT
cdr3_aa: CSVALRGEKLFF
j_call: TRBJ1-4
d_call: NA
clone_size: NA
v_call: TRBV29-1

cdr3_nt: TGCAGCGGCGACAGGGGGCAGGAGACCCAGTACTTC
cdr3_aa: CSGDRGQETQYF
j_call: TRBJ2-5
d_call: TRBD1
clone_size: NA
v_call: TRBV29-1

cdr3_nt: TGCGCCAGCAGCTTGGATGTAGCGGGGTACAATGAGCAGTTCTTC
cdr3_aa: CASSLDVAGYNEQFF
j_call: TRBJ2-1
d_call: TRBD2
clone_size: NA
v_call: TRBV5-1

cdr3_nt: TGCAGCGTTGAAGGGGGGACTAGCGGGAGATTGCACGAGCAGTACTTC
cdr3_aa: CSVEGGTSGRLHEQYF
j_call: TRBJ2-7
d_call: TRBD2
clone_size: NA
v_call: TRBV29-1

cdr3_nt: TGTGCCAGCAGTTCCCGACTCGGGGGCTACACCTTC
cdr3_aa: CASSSRLGGYTF
j_call: TRBJ1-2
d_call: NA
clone_size: NA
v_call: TRBV27

cdr3_nt: TGTGCCAGCAGCCAAGATTGGGGCGCGCAGACCCAGTACTTC
cdr3_aa: CASSQDWGAQTQYF
j_call: TRBJ2-5
d_call: NA
clone_size: once
v_call: TRBV14

cdr3_nt: TGTGCCAGCAGCCAAGATCCCGGGACAGTAAATGAAAAACTGTTTTTT
cdr3_aa: CASSQDPGTVNEKLFF
j_call: TRBJ1-4
d_call: TRBD1
clone_size: NA
v_call: TRBV4-2

cdr3_nt: TGTGCCAGCAGCTTAGGGGGGGAGACTGAAGCTTTCTTT
cdr3_aa: CASSLGGETEAFF
j_call: TRBJ1-1
d_call: NA
clone_size: NA
v_call: TRBV7-9

cdr3_nt: TGTGCCAGCAGCTTAGGGTTTCGGGACATTCAGTACTTC
cdr3_aa: CASSLGFRDIQYF
j_call: TRBJ2-4
d_call: NA
clone_size: NA
v_call: TRBV7-7

cdr3_nt: TGTGCCAGCAGTCCACGGGGGGGAGGTCTCTACGAGCAGTACTTC
cdr3_aa: CASSPRGGGLYEQYF
j_call: TRBJ2-7
d_call: TRBD2
clone_size: NA
v_call: TRBV27

cdr3_nt: TGTGCCAGCAGTCCAAGCGGGACAGAGACCCAGTACTTC
cdr3_aa: CASSPSGTETQYF
j_call: TRBJ2-5
d_call: TRBD2
clone_size: once
v_call: TRBV6-5

cdr3_nt: TGTGCCAGCAGTTTATCTGGTCCGGGAGGGTACTACGAGCAGTACTTC
cdr3_aa: CASSLSGPGGYYEQYF
j_call: TRBJ2-7
d_call: TRBD2
clone_size: NA
v_call: TRBV27

cdr3_nt: TGTGCCAGCAGTGATACCCTTGGAGGGGTCTACAATGAGCAGTTCTTC
cdr3_aa: CASSDTLGGVYNEQFF
j_call: TRBJ2-1
d_call: NA
clone_size: NA
v_call: TRBV6-4

cdr3_nt: TGCGCCAGCAGCGATCCGACAGGGGCTTATGGCTACACCTTC
cdr3_aa: CASSDPTGAYGYTF
j_call: TRBJ1-2
d_call: TRBD1
clone_size: NA
v_call: TRBV5-1

cdr3_nt: TGTGCCAGCAGCTTGGCTGGGACAGGTGACACCATATATTTT
cdr3_aa: CASSLAGTGDTIYF
j_call: TRBJ1-3
d_call: TRBD1
clone_size: once
v_call: TRBV5-4

cdr3_nt: TGTGCCAGCTCACCAGGGGCAAATGAAAAACTGTTTTTT
cdr3_aa: CASSPGANEKLFF
j_call: TRBJ1-4
d_call: NA
clone_size: NA
v_call: TRBV18

cdr3_nt: TGCGCCAGCAGCCAAGATGGCCTCAGGGTGAGGGACTACGAGCAGTACTTC
cdr3_aa: CASSQDGLRVRDYEQYF
j_call: TRBJ2-7
d_call: NA
clone_size: NA
v_call: TRBV4-1

cdr3_nt: TGTGCCAGCAGTTTATGGGACAGGGGTCTCGAGCAGTACTTC
cdr3_aa: CASSLWDRGLEQYF
j_call: TRBJ2-7
d_call: TRBD1
clone_size: NA
v_call: TRBV28